This T cell receptor (beta chain) was retrieved from a study of OX40 agonist ivuxolimab in advanced cancers. Study context: The patients' treatment was ivuxolimab, an agonistic anti-OX40 (CD134) antibody. In this trial design, patients received ivuxolimab intravenously at 0.01 to 10 mg/kg every 2 weeks. Study-wide results and caveats: Nonresponders, in some cases, also had low normalized T-cell clonal expansion. On average, CD8+ T cells showed a greater number of expanded clones than CD4+.

CDR3 size: 14 residues. CDR1 and CDR2 (germline): SGHVS, FQNEAQ. Trimming removed 5 bases at V and 4 bases at J, with 11 bases between. This clone was recorded only once. Its antigen is unidentified. Method: immunoSEQ multiplex PCR; TCRdb's copy keeps in-frame clones and lacks some. Of 80,000 or so clones listed, 90% were seen once; the top ten hold approximately 1.8%. The sample here was CD4+ or CD8+ T cells sorted from blood, taken in a trial of the OX40 agonist ivuxolimab. The origin of this receptor is an adult with an advanced solid tumor such as melanoma, head and neck, liver or kidney cancer. The V call is TRBV7-8, the J call TRBJ1-4, with D possibly TRBD1 on 5 matching bases. The CDR3 spells CASSEGRHNEKLFF. CDR3 in DNA: TGTGCCAGCAGCGAGGGACGGCATAATGAAAAACTGTTTTTT.